The 18 T cell receptor beta chains in this list originate from one sample, sequenced in a study of T-cell memory formation after mild COVID-19 (dated by TCRdb to the early 2020s). Libraries were built with 5' RACE. Instrument used: Illumina NovaSeq 6000. TCRdb reprocessed the public reads (quality trimming at Q25 with fastp, clone calling with MiXCR) and kept in-frame beta chains. All rows with the same CDR3 protein become a single entry with the most common DNA and genes. In all, the sample holds 180,000 or so distinct CDR3 sequences, and around a tenth of those were seen once. The ten largest clones take up 3.5% to 4.5% of the sample. Source material: PBMCs or a T cell subset sorted from them (not recorded which). These receptors were collected from a man younger than 35 who had mild COVID-19 (a few samples of this study predate the infection). The sample titles of this study are shuffled in the database, so cell type and time point are left out; the donor was told from shared clones.

This clonotype has only a few counts. This sequence joins TRBV7-9 and TRBJ1-5, with a weak D call TRBD1 (5 bases). From germline, CDR1 is SEHNR and CDR2 FQNEAQ (reference sequence). There are 17 residues in the CDR3. V lost 1 base, J lost 3 bases, and 16 bases lay in between. CDR3 in DNA: TGTGCCAGCAGCTTAGGTAGGGGCGGGGATAACAATCAGCCCCAGCATTTT. Its protein is CASSLGRGGDNNQPQHF. Using reference TRBV7-9 and TRBJ1-5 for the parts outside the CDR3, the full variable domain is DTGVSQNPRHKITKRGQNVTFRCDPISEHNRLYWYRQTLGQGPEFLTYFQNEAQLEKSRLLSDRFSAERPKGSFSTLEIQRTEQGDSAMYLCASSLGRGGDNNQPQHFGDGTRLSIL.

In regard to this clonotype: An end of the junction differs from the germline gene, which may be a read error. This sequence joins TRBV7-7 and TRBJ2-2; no firm D call. The CDR3 covers 14 residues. CDR1 is SSHAT, CDR2 FNYEAQ, per germline (reference sequence). The DNA of the CDR3 is TGTGCTAGCAGCCCTGTTTCGAACACCGGGGAGCTGTTTTTT. The encoded protein is CASSPVSNTGELFF. Variable domain in full (rest from reference TRBV7-7 and TRBJ2-2): GAGVSQSPRYKVTKRGQDVTLRCDPISSHATLYWYQQALGQGPEFLTYFNYEAQPDKSGLPSDRFSAERPEGSISTLTIQRTEQRDSAMYRCASSPVSNTGELFFGEGSRLTVL.

In its sample, this clonotype was seen a few times. This chain links TRBV7-3 with TRBJ1-1; TRBD1 matches at 7 bases. CDR3 length: 14 residues. Germline lookup yields CDR1 SGHTA and CDR2 FQGTGA. V dropped 1 base and J dropped 4; count of bases not matched to a gene: 3. Here the CDR3 reads CASSLIGQVTEAFF. The CDR3 DNA reads TGTGCCAGCAGCTTAATAGGACAGGTCACTGAAGCTTTCTTT.

This clonotype was seen only a few times. The chain combines TRBV12-3 or TRBV12-4 with TRBJ2-3, with 7 bases aligning to TRBD2. The junction had 4 bases not matched to a gene; V was cut back by 0 bases and J by 1 base. This CDR3 has 16 amino acids. Here the CDR3 reads CASSLAGGYGTDTQYF. The DNA of the CDR3 is TGTGCCAGCAGTTTAGCGGGGGGGTATGGCACAGATACGCAGTATTTT.

The chain couples TRBV7-2 to TRBJ2-4, with D uncertain. The CDR3 runs to 12 residues. V gave up 2 bases and J gave up 7 bases, with 6 bases separating them. Per the germline V gene, CDR1 is SGHTA and CDR2 is FQGNSA. The CDR3 region has the DNA TGTGCCAGCAGCTTATCCCGGAACATTCAGTACTTC. It yields the protein CASSLSRNIQYF.

This clonotype came up a few times. The V and J genes are TRBV6-5 and TRBJ2-7; D unresolved. The CDR3 spans 13 residues. The V gene lost 6 bases and the J gene lost 1 base, with 10 bases spanning the gap. Germline V gives CDR1 MNHEY, CDR2 SVGAGI. This CDR3 is CASRAEPSYEQYF. CDR3 sequence (DNA): TGTGCCAGCAGGGCAGAGCCATCCTACGAGCAGTACTTC.

CDR3 in DNA: TGTGCCAGCTCACCATCTAGCGGGGGGGCCTACAATGAGCAGTTCTTC. This codes for CASSPSSGGAYNEQFF. The chain couples TRBV18 to TRBJ2-1; 12 positions match TRBD2. J was trimmed by 2 bases and V by 2 bases; bases with no gene match: 1. The germline CDR1 and CDR2 sequences are KGHSH and LQKENI. The CDR3 runs 16 residues.

This clonotype was counted between two and nine times. The chain couples TRBV20-1 to TRBJ1-1; D might be TRBD1 (6 bases). V was pared by 7 bases and J by 6 bases, with 27 bases between. Germline lookup yields CDR1 DFQATT and CDR2 SNEGSKA (reference sequence). The CDR3 has 16 amino acids. The CDR3 loop is CSVEPLRGGLNPEAFF. The CDR3 nucleotides are TGCAGTGTTGAGCCGTTGAGGGGGGGCTTAAACCCTGAAGCTTTCTTT.

The chain uses TRBV7-3 and TRBJ2-1; D is uncertain. This CDR3 contains 13 residues. V dropped 4 bases and J dropped 6 bases, with 10 bases sitting between them. Germline V gives CDR1 SGHTA, CDR2 FQGTGA. CDR3 protein: CASSSKGSNEQFF. CDR3 nucleotides: TGTGCCAGCAGCTCAAAAGGCTCCAATGAGCAGTTCTTC.

The chain combines TRBV6-2 or TRBV6-3 with TRBJ2-1, with 9 bases fitting TRBD2. Looked up from germline, CDR1 is MNHEY and CDR2 is SVGEGT. The CDR3 has 16 residues. The ends lost 4 bases at V and 7 bases at J; junction bases unmatched: 11. CDR3 amino acids: CASSFLRGGFGNEQFF. CDR3 DNA sequence: TGTGCCAGCAGTTTCCTGCGGGGGGGCTTCGGGAATGAGCAGTTCTTC.

The chain joins TRBV15 to TRBJ1-5; unclear D gene. Trimming removed 3 bases from V and 4 bases from J, with 13 bases in between. The length of the CDR3 is 15 residues. Germline assignment: CDR1 LNHNV and CDR2 YYDKDF (reference sequence). CDR3 nucleotides: TGTGCCACCAGCAGCCTCCTCGGCGGGAATCAGCCCCAGCATTTT. Translation gives CATSSLLGGNQPQHF.

This clonotype was observed at least ten times. This chain joins TRBV7-3 and TRBJ2-1, with TRBD1 as a possible D gene (6 bases). Germline V lookup: CDR1 SGHTA, CDR2 FQGTGA. This CDR3 is built from 13 residues. V lost 5 bases, J lost 7 bases, and 12 bases lay in between. The CDR3 loop is CASSQQGGNEQFF. The CDR3 region has the DNA TGTGCCAGCAGCCAACAGGGCGGTAATGAGCAGTTCTTC.

At least ten counts were recorded for this clonotype. The CDR3 loop reads CASSTSSGANVLTF. DNA of the CDR3: TGTGCCAGCAGTACCAGCTCTGGGGCCAACGTCCTGACTTTC. The chain carries TRBV3-1 and TRBJ2-6; D unresolved. The CDR3 has 14 residues. Germline CDR1 and CDR2: LGHDT and YNNKEL (reference sequence). Trimming removed 6 bases at V and 0 bases at J, with 6 bases between.

This clonotype was detected many times. This sequence joins TRBV30 and TRBJ1-4, with D possibly being TRBD1 (6 bases). The CDR3 sequence is 14 residues long. The germline gives CDR1 GTSNPN, CDR2 SVGIG (reference sequence). The V and J ends lost 0 bases and 7 bases respectively, with 12 bases between them. The DNA of the CDR3 is TGTGCCTGGAGTGTCCAGGGGTCGGGTGAAAAACTGTTTTTT. Translated, it gives CAWSVQGSGEKLFF.

This clonotype came up a few times. The chain links TRBV5-1 to TRBJ2-2; D gene uncertain. Trimming removed 9 bases from V and 5 bases from J, with 14 bases in between. Germline V gives CDR1 SGHRS, CDR2 YFSETQ. The CDR3 is made up of 13 amino acids. The CDR3 DNA reads as TGCGCCACCTCAGTAGGGCCTACCGGGGAGCTGTTTTTT. This sequence encodes CATSVGPTGELFF. Full variable domain (missing parts from reference TRBV5-1 and TRBJ2-2): KAGVTQTPRYLIKTRGQQVTLSCSPISGHRSVSWYQQTPGQGLQFLFEYFSETQRNKGNFPGRFSGRQFSNSRSEMNVSTLELGDSALYLCATSVGPTGELFFGEGSRLTVL.

This clonotype appeared many times. The chain carries TRBV7-2 and TRBJ2-2; D may be TRBD2 (5 bases). Trimming left V 4 bases short and J 7 bases short, with 16 bases between. Germline V gene data show CDR1 as SGHTA and CDR2 as FQGNSA. The CDR3 totals 15 residues. The CDR3 DNA is TGTGCCAGCAGCTGGCCCTCCTTTGGGAGCGGGGAGCTGTTTTTT. Encoded protein: CASSWPSFGSGELFF.

This clonotype appeared many times. The V and J genes are TRBV5-4 and TRBJ1-2; TRBD1 agrees at 8 bases. CDR3 size: 15 residues. Germline lookup yields CDR1 SGHNT and CDR2 YYREEE (reference sequence). V was clipped by 6 bases and J by 3 bases; unmatched bases: 10. CDR3 amino acids: CASTVGDRFDYGYTF. DNA for the CDR3: TGTGCCAGCACTGTCGGGGACAGGTTCGACTATGGCTACACCTTC.

This clonotype has more than one count but fewer than ten. The V and J genes are TRBV5-6 and TRBJ2-7; D ambiguous. Germline values: CDR1 SGHDT, CDR2 YYEEEE. This CDR3 region has 13 residues. Trimming pared 1 base from V and 4 bases from J, leaving 9 bases between. The CDR3 spells CASSLPTRYEQYF. The CDR3 bases are TGTGCCAGCAGCTTGCCGACCCGATACGAGCAGTACTTC. The complete variable domain, with remaining parts taken from reference TRBV5-6 and TRBJ2-7, reads DAGVTQSPTHLIKTRGQQVTLRCSPKSGHDTVSWYQQALGQGPQFIFQYYEEEERQRGNFPDRFSGHQFPNYSSELNVNALLLGDSALYLCASSLPTRYEQYFGPGTRLTVT.